These 27 T cell receptor beta chains were sequenced from one sample in a study. Via MiXCR, TCRdb re-called the RT-PCR reads, giving one row per CDR3 protein. The sample yields almost 700,000 distinct CDR3 sequences, more than 13% seen once. Specimen: memory CD4+ T cells from blood. These receptors all come from a female donor in good health, serving as a healthy control.

This clonotype occurred many times. V gene TRBV6-5 combines with J gene TRBJ1-4; D is perhaps TRBD1 (6 bases). V lost 9 bases, J lost 8 bases, and 25 bases lay in between. Germline values: CDR1 MNHEY, CDR2 SVGAGI. The CDR3 has 16 residues. CDR3 in amino acids: CASRRNLGGRGEKLFF. The CDR3 DNA sequence: TGTGCCAGTCGCCGTAATCTGGGGGGCAGAGGGGAAAAACTGTTTTTT.

This clonotype was seen more than once but under ten times. V usage is TRBV18 and J usage is TRBJ1-1; TRBD1 might be the D (6 bases). The ends were cut back, 2 bases at V and 3 bases at J, with 19 bases in the middle. The CDR3 is 17 amino acids. CDR1 is KGHSH and CDR2 is LQKENI in the germline V gene. The CDR3 reads CASSPDYRVSDYTEAFF. Here the CDR3 DNA reads TGTGCCAGCTCACCAGATTACAGGGTGTCCGACTACACTGAAGCTTTCTTT.

A remark on this clonotype: Sequence at one end of the junction differs from germline and may be a read error. The gene calls are TRBV30 and TRBJ2-1, with D perhaps matching TRBD2 (6 bases). CDR1 GTSNPN and CDR2 SVGIG come from the germline V gene (reference sequence). The CDR3 is 12 amino acids. CDR3 amino acids: CAWSVPGLSGIF. CDR3 sequence (DNA): TGTGCCTGGAGTGTACCGGGACTGTCGGGGATCTTC.

The genes are TRBV20-1 and TRBJ2-5, with D tentatively TRBD2 (6 bases). There are 16 residues in the CDR3. Trimming stripped 0 bases from V and 0 bases from J, with 14 bases between. CDR1 and CDR2 from the germline V gene are DFQATT and SNEGSKA (reference sequence). Here the CDR3 reads CSARDQGGAYQETQYF. CDR3 DNA sequence: TGCAGTGCTAGAGATCAAGGCGGGGCGTACCAAGAGACCCAGTACTTC.

The V call is TRBV28, the J call TRBJ2-5; 9 bases line up with TRBD1. Per the germline V gene, CDR1 is MDHEN and CDR2 is SYDVKM. CDR3 length: 14 amino acids. The J segment lost 5 bases and the V segment lost 6 bases, leaving 7 bases of the junction unmatched. CDR3 in amino acids: CASRTQGAGETQYF. In DNA form, the CDR3 reads TGTGCCAGCAGGACACAGGGGGCGGGGGAGACCCAGTACTTC.

This sequence joins TRBV18 and TRBJ1-1, with D uncertain. Trimming took 5 bases from V and 7 from J, leaving 8 bases between them. The CDR3 has 11 residues. CDR1 and CDR2 (germline): KGHSH, LQKENI. The CDR3 nucleotides are TGTGCCAGCTCAGTACAACTTGAAGCTTTCTTT. It encodes CASSVQLEAFF. Drawing the rest from reference TRBV18 and TRBJ1-1, the complete variable domain is NAGVMQNPRHLVRRRGQEARLRCSPMKGHSHVYWYRQLPEEGLKFMVYLQKENIIDESGMPKERFSAEFPKEGPSILRIQQVVRGDSAAYFCASSVQLEAFFGQGTRLTVV.

There are many counts of this clonotype. The chain employs TRBV29-1 and TRBJ2-7, with TRBD1 as a possible D gene (6 bases). The ends were cut back, 0 bases at V and 6 bases at J, with 6 bases in the middle. The CDR3 has 11 residues. Germline CDR1 and CDR2: SQVTM and ANQGSEA. This CDR3 reads CSVEDRGEQYF. CDR3 in DNA: TGCAGCGTTGAAGACAGGGGCGAGCAGTACTTC.

This clonotype was detected ten times or more. This chain uses TRBV6-2 or TRBV6-3 with TRBJ2-4; 9 bases align to TRBD2. Germline loops: CDR1 MNHEY, CDR2 SVGEGT. CDR3 length: 16 residues. V was pared by 3 bases and J by 3 bases, with 6 bases of the junction left unmatched. CDR3: CASSYVSGGYKNIQYF. The CDR3 bases are TGTGCCAGCAGTTATGTAAGCGGGGGGTACAAAAACATTCAGTACTTC.

The rearrangement links TRBV7-2 to TRBJ2-3; 7 bases are a match to TRBD2. Germline V gene sequence: CDR1 SGHTA, CDR2 FQGNSA. V trimming: 5 bases; J trimming: 2 bases; junction bases outside the gene matches: 13. CDR3 size: 17 residues. The CDR3 region has the DNA TGTGCCAGCAGCCCCGGAGGTCGCGGGGGAAACACAGATACGCAGTATTTT. This gives the protein CASSPGGRGGNTDTQYF.

The chain is built from TRBV7-9 and TRBJ1-4; D gene ambiguous. CDR3 length equals 16 residues. The V end was cut by 1 base, the J end by 1 base, with 10 bases between. CDR1 and CDR2 (germline): SEHNR, FQNEAQ (reference sequence). The CDR3 sequence: CASSLGRGGTNEKLFF. CDR3 DNA: TGTGCCAGCAGCTTAGGGCGGGGAGGAACTAATGAAAAACTGTTTTTT. The complete variable domain, with remaining parts taken from reference TRBV7-9 and TRBJ1-4, reads DTGVSQNPRHKITKRGQNVTFRCDPISEHNRLYWYRQTLGQGPEFLTYFQNEAQLEKSRLLSDRFSAERPKGSFSTLEIQRTEQGDSAMYLCASSLGRGGTNEKLFFGSGTQLSVL.

The J gene is TRBJ2-7, the V gene TRBV5-6, with 7 nucleotides matching TRBD1. This CDR3 has 17 residues. J lost 2 bases, V lost 3 bases, and 14 bases had no gene match. The germline V gene encodes CDR1 SGHDT and CDR2 YYEEEE. This chain's CDR3 is CASSWGTVDPRPYEQYF. As DNA, the CDR3 is TGTGCCAGCAGCTGGGGGACAGTCGATCCAAGGCCCTACGAGCAGTACTTC.

The chain employs TRBV20-1 and TRBJ1-4, with TRBD1 as a possible D gene (5 bases). Looked up from germline, CDR1 is DFQATT and CDR2 is SNEGSKA (reference sequence). With 3 bases removed from V and 4 bases from J, the gap between germline ends came to 12 bases. This CDR3 has 14 amino acids. The CDR3 loop reads CSARLTVHNEKLFF. The CDR3 DNA sequence: TGCAGTGCTAGGCTGACAGTTCATAATGAAAAACTGTTTTTT.

In its sample, this clonotype was seen a few times. The chain couples TRBV6-1 to TRBJ2-7, with D possibly being TRBD2 (6 bases). The V gene's germline CDR1 is MNHNS and CDR2 SASEGT. The CDR3 loop spans 17 amino acids. V lost 3 bases and J lost 0, with 18 bases in between. CDR3 sequence: CASSDPHASSGSYEQYF. The CDR3 DNA reads as TGTGCCAGCAGTGATCCCCACGCAAGTAGCGGCTCCTACGAGCAGTACTTC.

The chain uses TRBV3-1 and TRBJ2-7, with 8 bases lining up with TRBD2. This CDR3 is built from 15 residues. V was pared by 1 base and J by 3 bases, with 5 bases of the junction left unmatched. Germline V gene sequence: CDR1 LGHDT, CDR2 YNNKEL (reference sequence). The CDR3 region has the DNA TGTGCCAGCAGCCAAGTGGCGGGGGGCGGCTACGAGCAGTACTTC. It encodes CASSQVAGGGYEQYF.

This clonotype was detected once. The V and J genes are TRBV3-1 and TRBJ1-4; D gene ambiguous. V was pared by 0 bases and J by 3 bases, with 8 bases between. This CDR3 comprises 15 residues. CDR1 and CDR2 from the germline V gene are LGHDT and YNNKEL (reference sequence). For the CDR3, the DNA is TGTGCCAGCAGCCAAGAGGGTGAGGCTAATGAAAAACTGTTTTTT. Its translation: CASSQEGEANEKLFF.

This clonotype was found many times. CDR3 sequence reads: CASSRVPAGEPGGELFF. CDR3 DNA sequence: TGTGCCAGCTCCCGCGTCCCAGCGGGAGAACCAGGAGGGGAGCTGTTTTTT. The chain recombines TRBV18 with TRBJ2-2; TRBD2 aligns across 8 bases. Trimming cost V 6 bases and J 8 bases; bases outside gene matches: 17. The germline V gene has CDR1 KGHSH and CDR2 LQKENI. This CDR3 has 17 amino acids.

Ten or more counts support this clonotype. The rearrangement uses TRBV20-1 and TRBJ1-5, with D maybe TRBD1 (5 bases). The CDR3 has 12 residues. Trimming removed 6 bases at V and 4 bases at J, with 10 bases between. Germline assignment: CDR1 DFQATT and CDR2 SNEGSKA (reference sequence). DNA for the CDR3: TGCAGTGCCATCCAGGGTAATCAGCCCCAGCATTTT. Translated, it gives CSAIQGNQPQHF.

This clonotype was counted ten times or more. DNA of the CDR3: TGCAGCGCCCCTGGGGAGGCAGGGGCTGGGAATGAGCAGTTCTTC. It specifies CSAPGEAGAGNEQFF. The chain joins TRBV29-1 to TRBJ2-1; either TRBD1 or TRBD2 may supply D (6 bases each). V was shortened by 7 bases and J by 7 bases, with 23 bases between the two germline ends. Looked up from germline, CDR1 is SQVTM and CDR2 is ANQGSEA. CDR3 length equals 15 residues.

Ten or more counts support this clonotype. J is TRBJ1-2 and V is TRBV15; D call uncertain. Germline assignment: CDR1 LNHNV and CDR2 YYDKDF (reference sequence). V lost 8 bases and J lost 2, with 21 bases in between. The CDR3 has 16 residues. The DNA of the CDR3 is TGTGCCACCGCAGCTGCCGTCGGAGGCGAGAACTATGGCTACACCTTC. This translates into CATAAAVGGENYGYTF.

The chain carries TRBV18 and TRBJ2-3; unclear D gene. V was trimmed by 3 bases and J by 1 base, leaving 14 bases between them. There are 16 residues in the CDR3. CDR1 KGHSH and CDR2 LQKENI come from the germline V gene. CDR3 residues: CASSPPARARTDTQYF. The CDR3 coding sequence is TGTGCCAGCTCACCTCCCGCACGGGCGCGCACAGATACGCAGTATTTT.

Note on this clonotype: This may be a read error: a much more frequent sequence differs by one nucleotide. This chain uses TRBV7-3 with TRBJ2-1, with TRBD2 identical over 8 bases. With 3 bases clipped from V and 4 bases from J, the junction kept 11 bases outside the gene matches. Germline V gene sequence: CDR1 SGHTA, CDR2 FQGTGA. The CDR3 loop spans 17 amino acids. CDR3 residues: CASSFLSGMAEYNEQFF. The CDR3 nucleotides are TGTGCCAGCAGCTTTCTTAGCGGGATGGCCGAGTACAATGAGCAGTTCTTC.

This clonotype was counted a few times. The V call is TRBV7-9, the J call TRBJ2-3; the D call may be TRBD1 or TRBD2 (6 bases each). This CDR3 region has 15 residues. V was cut by 3 bases and J by 2 bases, with 12 bases left in between. Looked up from germline, CDR1 is SEHNR and CDR2 is FQNEAQ (reference sequence). In DNA form, the CDR3 reads TGTGCCAGCAGCTTGAGGGGGGAGCTCACAGATACGCAGTATTTT. It specifies CASSLRGELTDTQYF. Based on the CDR3 plus reference TRBV7-9 and TRBJ2-3, the full variable domain is DTGVSQNPRHKITKRGQNVTFRCDPISEHNRLYWYRQTLGQGPEFLTYFQNEAQLEKSRLLSDRFSAERPKGSFSTLEIQRTEQGDSAMYLCASSLRGELTDTQYFGPGTRLTVL.

This clonotype was detected a few times. This chain links TRBV3-1 with TRBJ2-7; D is ambiguous. The CDR3 has 13 amino acids. Germline V gene data show CDR1 as LGHDT and CDR2 as YNNKEL (reference sequence). V gave up 3 bases and J gave up 4 bases, with 10 bases separating them. The CDR3 here is CASSQVVRYEQYF. DNA for the CDR3: TGTGCCAGCAGCCAGGTGGTTCGATACGAGCAGTACTTC.

The rearrangement joins TRBV5-1 to TRBJ1-3; no firm D call. CDR3 length equals 14 residues. Between the trimmed V and J ends, which lost 4 bases and 4 bases, there was a span of 12 bases. Germline V lookup: CDR1 SGHRS, CDR2 YFSETQ. Here the CDR3 reads CASSVTGSGNTIYF. Here the CDR3 DNA reads TGCGCCAGCAGCGTGACGGGGTCCGGAAACACCATATATTTT.

This clonotype has at least ten counts. This chain uses TRBV27 with TRBJ1-4; 7 nucleotides line up with TRBD1. The CDR3 runs 14 residues. J lost 3 bases, V lost 8 bases, and 6 bases had no gene match. The germline V gene encodes CDR1 MNHEY and CDR2 SMNVEV (reference sequence). The CDR3 coding sequence is TGTGCCAGCTCTCAACAGGGGTCTAATGAAAAACTGTTTTTT. Its protein is CASSQQGSNEKLFF.

The chain combines TRBV29-1 with TRBJ2-3; possible D gene TRBD2, 6 bases. The CDR3 sequence is 14 residues long. The germline gives CDR1 SQVTM, CDR2 ANQGSEA. Trimming took off 4 bases at V and 0 bases at J, with 11 bases between the two ends. The DNA for the CDR3 is TGCAGCGTTGCGATAGCGGCGAGCACAGATACGCAGTATTTT. Translated: CSVAIAASTDTQYF.

This chain connects TRBV20-1 to TRBJ2-1, with TRBD2 matching over 8 bases. The germline V gene encodes CDR1 DFQATT and CDR2 SNEGSKA (reference sequence). This CDR3 has 15 amino acids. The V gene end was trimmed by 5 bases and the J gene end by 6 bases; junction bases not matched to a gene: 12. CDR3 protein: CSAPRGWSGSNEQFF. CDR3 DNA: TGCAGTGCTCCCCGAGGTTGGAGCGGGAGCAATGAGCAGTTCTTC.